This T cell receptor beta chain is from a study of Ad26.COV2.S vaccination and SARS-CoV-2 variants. Study results and limitations: Placebo recipients showed lower spike-specific TCR breadth than vaccinees.

Details on this clone: Its antigen is unknown.

Clones were sequenced by immunoSEQ multiplex PCR, and TCRdb holds only the in-frame ones, with some missing. The table records about 250,000 clones, about 87% of them present only once. V shed 4 bases, J shed 6 bases, and the junction held 5 bases outside the gene matches. The CDR3 is made up of 16 amino acids. Germline loops: CDR1 MNHEY, CDR2 SVGEGT. Treatment here: roughly 20 received Ad26.COV2.S at low or high dose, single or two shots; 5 received placebo; per-sample allocation not given. The samples were gathered on day 63 after the first injection of vaccine or placebo. The receptor comes from a person between 18 and 60 years old who received the Ad26.COV2.S COVID-19 vaccine or a placebo. Here the sequenced sample was peripheral blood, taken in a trial of Ad26.COV2.S vaccine versus placebo. The chain combines TRBV6-2 or TRBV6-3 with TRBJ2-2; 13 nucleotides line up with TRBD2. DNA of the CDR3: TGTGCCAGCAGTTTCGGACTAGCGGGAGCTCCCGGGGAGCTGTTTTTT. Protein: CASSFGLAGAPGELFF.